The 25 T cell receptor beta chains listed next were all sequenced from one sample in a study of blood T cells in healthy people across ages. Alongside a J-beta primer mix, a sample-barcoded 5' primer served in a second PCR lasting roughly 7 to 11 cycles. In TCRdb, the 5' RACE reads were re-called with MiXCR into one record per CDR3 protein. This sample has approximately 1,700,000 distinct CDR3 sequences, with roughly two fifths found just once. The source material was blood. The receptors here all came from a human donor in good health.

The sample holds many counts of this clonotype. The rearrangement joins TRBV7-2 to TRBJ1-5; no clear D. The germline V and J ends were trimmed by 5 bases and 2 bases, with 13 bases remaining between them. This CDR3 comprises 15 residues. Germline loops: CDR1 SGHTA, CDR2 FQGNSA. The CDR3 protein is CASSPWAGGNQPQHF. The CDR3 bases are TGTGCCAGCAGCCCTTGGGCAGGAGGCAATCAGCCCCAGCATTTT.

The gene calls are TRBV11-2 and TRBJ2-1, with a tentative D call TRBD2 (5 bases). CDR1 is SGHAT and CDR2 is FQNNGV in the germline V gene. V was shortened by 3 bases and J by 1 base, with 19 bases between the two germline ends. CDR3 length: 18 amino acids. CDR3 loop: CASSLLFGESPSYNEQFF. The CDR3 DNA reads TGTGCCAGCAGCTTGCTCTTTGGGGAGTCACCTTCCTACAATGAGCAGTTCTTC.

This clonotype was detected only a few times. J is TRBJ2-1 and V is TRBV5-1, with 7 bases lining up with TRBD1. This CDR3 contains 15 residues. Germline V gene sequence: CDR1 SGHRS, CDR2 YFSETQ. Trimming removed 2 bases from V and 4 bases from J; junction bases left unmatched: 6. The CDR3 sequence is CASSLSGQTYNEQFF. CDR3 bases: TGCGCCAGCAGCTTATCGGGACAGACTTACAATGAGCAGTTCTTC.

This clonotype was seen a few times. The chain is built from TRBV29-1 and TRBJ2-7; no reliable D call. Deletions cut 3 bases from V and 2 bases from J, with 11 bases between. The CDR3 totals 13 residues. The V gene's germline CDR1 is SQVTM and CDR2 ANQGSEA. CDR3 sequence (DNA): TGCAGCGTTGAGCGGTCGAACCCCTACGAGCAGTACTTC. Translated, it gives CSVERSNPYEQYF.

The chain recombines TRBV7-2 with TRBJ2-3; maybe TRBD1 (6 bases). The CDR3 covers 16 residues. CDR1 and CDR2 from the germline V gene are SGHTA and FQGNSA. Trimming stripped 6 bases from V and 0 bases from J, with 16 bases between. The CDR3 here is CASSTGMTGSTDTQYF. CDR3 in DNA: TGTGCCAGCAGTACAGGGATGACAGGAAGCACAGATACGCAGTATTTT.

The V gene is TRBV5-1, the J gene TRBJ2-1, with a weak D call TRBD1 (6 bases). The germline V gene encodes CDR1 SGHRS and CDR2 YFSETQ. CDR3 length equals 14 residues. The V end lost 1 base, the J end lost 5 bases, and 10 bases lay between the germline ends. CDR3: CASSLQSGDNEQFF. As DNA, the CDR3 is TGCGCCAGCAGCTTGCAGTCAGGGGACAATGAGCAGTTCTTC.

This clonotype was observed once. V gene TRBV7-2 combines with J gene TRBJ1-2; no firm D call. Germline V gene data show CDR1 as SGHTA and CDR2 as FQGNSA. V was clipped by 0 bases and J by 4 bases, with 15 bases between them. The CDR3 has 16 amino acids. CDR3 nucleotides: TGTGCCAGCAGCTTAGCCTCAGAGGTCACGCGCTATGGCTACACCTTC. Translated: CASSLASEVTRYGYTF.

The gene calls are TRBV5-1 and TRBJ2-3; D may be TRBD1 or TRBD2 (6 bases each). The germline CDR1 and CDR2 sequences are SGHRS and YFSETQ. V was cut by 0 bases and J by 2 bases, with 13 bases left in between. The CDR3 contains 16 residues. CDR3: CASSLEVGGPTDTQYF. The CDR3 DNA sequence: TGCGCCAGCAGCTTGGAGGTGGGGGGCCCCACAGATACGCAGTATTTT.

This clonotype was detected only once. The gene calls are TRBV5-5 and TRBJ2-5, with 8 bases fitting TRBD2. The ends lost 5 bases at V and 11 bases at J; junction bases unmatched: 20. Germline V gene data show CDR1 as SGHKS and CDR2 as YYEKEE (reference sequence). This CDR3 comprises 16 residues. The DNA for the CDR3 is TGTGCCAGCAGAGTTAGCGGGGTAATTACCTACAATGAGCAGTACTTC. It encodes CASRVSGVITYNEQYF.

This clonotype has a single count. The chain carries TRBV20-1 and TRBJ2-3, with TRBD2 identical over 11 bases. The CDR3 totals 14 residues. Germline values: CDR1 DFQATT, CDR2 SNEGSKA (reference sequence). Losses at the gene ends were 3 bases for V and 5 bases for J; bases not matched to a gene: 4. For the CDR3, the DNA is TGCAGTGCTAGTTCTAGCGGGGGGCTAGATACGCAGTATTTT. It specifies CSASSSGGLDTQYF.

V gene TRBV7-9 combines with J gene TRBJ2-3; the match to TRBD1 covers 10 bases. The CDR3 is made up of 20 amino acids. Germline V gives CDR1 SEHNR, CDR2 FQNEAQ (reference sequence). V gave up 5 bases and J gave up 2 bases; unmatched junction bases: 19. The DNA of the CDR3 is TGTGCCAGCAGCCCCTATCAGACAGGGGGCGCGGGTACCCTCACAGATACGCAGTATTTT. It specifies CASSPYQTGGAGTLTDTQYF. Drawing the rest from reference TRBV7-9 and TRBJ2-3, the complete variable domain is DTGVSQNPRHKITKRGQNVTFRCDPISEHNRLYWYRQTLGQGPEFLTYFQNEAQLEKSRLLSDRFSAERPKGSFSTLEIQRTEQGDSAMYLCASSPYQTGGAGTLTDTQYFGPGTRLTVL.

The rearrangement joins TRBV10-3 to TRBJ1-2; D is uncertain. The CDR3 is 12 residues long. Germline V gene sequence: CDR1 ENHRY, CDR2 SYGVKD. Trimming removed 3 bases at V and 6 bases at J, with 8 bases between. The CDR3 DNA reads as TGTGCCATCAGTGAAAAGGAGAATGGCTACACCTTC. Its protein product is CAISEKENGYTF.

The CDR3 loop is CASRGRRPTGELFF. The CDR3 bases are TGTGCCAGCAGAGGCAGGCGGCCAACCGGGGAGCTGTTTTTT. The J gene is TRBJ2-2, the V gene TRBV6-6; no clear D gene. This CDR3 has 14 residues. With 6 bases removed from V and 5 bases from J, the gap between germline ends came to 13 bases. Germline V gives CDR1 MNHNY, CDR2 SVGAGI (reference sequence).

The chain couples TRBV5-1 to TRBJ1-1, with D maybe TRBD1 (5 bases). The length of the CDR3 is 15 residues. Germline V lookup: CDR1 SGHRS, CDR2 YFSETQ. V dropped 4 bases and J dropped 4 bases, with 17 bases sitting between them. CDR3 sequence: CASSPGRGGGTEAFF. The CDR3, as DNA: TGCGCCAGCAGCCCAGGTCGGGGGGGAGGCACTGAAGCTTTCTTT.

This chain links TRBV11-2 with TRBJ2-1, with D perhaps TRBD1 (5 bases). The CDR3 covers 15 residues. V was shortened by 4 bases and J by 2 bases, with 12 bases between the two germline ends. CDR1 SGHAT and CDR2 FQNNGV come from the germline V gene. In DNA form, the CDR3 reads TGTGCCAGCAGCTCAATAAGGGGCACCTACAATGAGCAGTTCTTC. Its translation is CASSSIRGTYNEQFF.

This clonotype occurred a few times. The CDR3 region has the DNA TGTGCCAGCGCTTCCAATCAGCCCCAGCATTTT. It yields the protein CASASNQPQHF. This chain links TRBV12-3 or TRBV12-4 with TRBJ1-5, with D hard to call. The CDR3 runs to 11 residues. Trimming stripped 8 bases from V and 3 bases from J, with 5 bases between.

The CDR3 reads CASRETGSPADEQYF. CDR3 coding DNA: TGTGCCAGCAGAGAAACCGGGTCCCCAGCCGACGAGCAGTACTTC. The chain has TRBV6-2 or TRBV6-3 and TRBJ2-4; D gene ambiguous. With the DNA end fitting TRBJ2-7 better, the J assignment may be wrong. CDR3 length: 15 amino acids. The germline V gene encodes CDR1 MNHEY and CDR2 SVGEGT.

This sequence joins TRBV7-9 and TRBJ2-1, with TRBD2 matching 16 bases. Germline V gene sequence: CDR1 SEHNR, CDR2 FQNEAQ (reference sequence). V shed 1 base, J shed 13 bases, and the junction held 10 bases outside the gene matches. This CDR3 has 17 amino acids. The CDR3 region is CASSLVSGTSGGAPQFF. CDR3 nucleotide sequence: TGTGCCAGCAGCTTAGTGTCCGGGACTAGCGGGGGGGCCCCCCAGTTCTTC.

In this sample, this clonotype turned up a few times. V gene TRBV2 combines with J gene TRBJ2-7; no clear D gene. Trimming removed 4 bases at V and 2 bases at J, with 6 bases between. The CDR3 is 12 residues long. Germline assignment: CDR1 SNHLY and CDR2 FYNNEI. This CDR3 reads CASSAWAYEQYF. CDR3 coding DNA: TGTGCCAGCAGTGCTTGGGCCTACGAGCAGTACTTC.

The chain is built from TRBV29-1 and TRBJ1-2; D not certain. The germline V gene encodes CDR1 SQVTM and CDR2 ANQGSEA. The CDR3 totals 13 residues. The V and J ends lost 4 bases and 7 bases respectively, with 16 bases between them. The CDR3 coding sequence is TGCAGCGTTGCGGCGAACCGTGGCAGTGGCTACACCTTC. Protein sequence: CSVAANRGSGYTF.

The CDR3 is CASTIMGGAPGETQYF. In DNA, the CDR3 is TGTGCCAGCACTATTATGGGGGGGGCGCCCGGGGAGACCCAGTACTTC. J is TRBJ2-4 and V is TRBV6-6; D is perhaps TRBD2 (7 bases). The end of the DNA aligns better with TRBJ2-5, so the J call may be wrong. CDR3 length: 16 amino acids. Germline V gives CDR1 MNHNY, CDR2 SVGAGI (reference sequence).

This chain uses TRBV11-1 with TRBJ2-2; TRBD2 agrees at 9 bases. The CDR3 is 17 amino acids. After removal of 5 bases from V and 7 bases from J, the junction contained 14 bases not matched to a gene. Germline loops: CDR1 SGHAT, CDR2 FQDESV (reference sequence). CDR3 nucleotides: TGTGCCAGCAGCCACCAACTAGCGGGCCAAGGTGGCGGGGAGCTGTTTTTT. Residues: CASSHQLAGQGGGELFF.

This chain joins TRBV7-2 and TRBJ2-1; D is ambiguous. The CDR3 spans 14 residues. V lost 5 bases and J 5 bases, leaving 13 bases between the germline ends. The V gene's germline CDR1 is SGHTA and CDR2 FQGNSA. DNA for the CDR3: TGTGCCAGCAGCCCTACCCGTTCACACAATGAGCAGTTCTTC. Translating gives CASSPTRSHNEQFF.

The V and J genes are TRBV24-1 and TRBJ1-5; a possible D gene is TRBD1 (5 bases). The germline CDR1 and CDR2 sequences are KGHDR and SFDVKD. The V gene lost 4 bases and the J gene lost 7 bases, with 7 bases spanning the gap. The CDR3 is 12 residues long. The CDR3 protein is CATSEWDQPQHF. The CDR3 bases are TGTGCCACCAGTGAATGGGACCAGCCCCAGCATTTT.

A few counts support this clonotype. CDR3 nucleotides: TGTGCCAGCAGTGAATTTAGCAGGGTCACAGATACGCAGTATTTT. Translating gives CASSEFSRVTDTQYF. The chain couples TRBV6-1 to TRBJ2-3, with TRBD1 as a possible D gene (5 bases). Germline V gives CDR1 MNHNS, CDR2 SASEGT. The CDR3 is made up of 15 amino acids. Trimming left V 2 bases short and J 2 bases short, with 11 bases between.